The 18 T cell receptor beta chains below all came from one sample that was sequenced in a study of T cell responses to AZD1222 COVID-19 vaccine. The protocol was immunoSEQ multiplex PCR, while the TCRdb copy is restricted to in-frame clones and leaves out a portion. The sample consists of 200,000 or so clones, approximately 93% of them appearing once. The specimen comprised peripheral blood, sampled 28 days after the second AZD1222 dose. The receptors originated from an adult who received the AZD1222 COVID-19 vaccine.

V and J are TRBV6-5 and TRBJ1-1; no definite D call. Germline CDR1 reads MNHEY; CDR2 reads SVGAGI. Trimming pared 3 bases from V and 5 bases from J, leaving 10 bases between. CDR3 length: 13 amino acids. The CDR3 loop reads CASSYTGFTEAFF. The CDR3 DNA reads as TGTGCCAGCAGTTATACGGGGTTTACTGAAGCTTTCTTT.

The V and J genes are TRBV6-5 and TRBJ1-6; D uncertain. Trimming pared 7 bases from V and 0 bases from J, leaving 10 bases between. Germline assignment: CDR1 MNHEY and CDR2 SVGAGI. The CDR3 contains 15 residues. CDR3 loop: CASKPGSSYNSPLHF. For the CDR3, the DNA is TGTGCCAGCAAGCCGGGGAGCTCCTATAATTCACCCCTCCACTTT.

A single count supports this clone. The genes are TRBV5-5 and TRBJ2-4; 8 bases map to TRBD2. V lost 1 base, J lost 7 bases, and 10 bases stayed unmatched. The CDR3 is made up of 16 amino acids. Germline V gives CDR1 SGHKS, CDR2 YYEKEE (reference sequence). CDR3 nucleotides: TGTGCCAGCAGCTTGATGGCCGGGGGGGGCCGGAACATTCAGTACTTC. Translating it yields CASSLMAGGGRNIQYF.

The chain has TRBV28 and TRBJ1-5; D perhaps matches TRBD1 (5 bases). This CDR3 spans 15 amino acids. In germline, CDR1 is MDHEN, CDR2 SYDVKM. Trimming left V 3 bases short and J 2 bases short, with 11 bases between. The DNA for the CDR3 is TGTGCCAGCAGTTTGCTAGGGGAGCGCAATCAGCCCCAGCATTTT. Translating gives CASSLLGERNQPQHF.

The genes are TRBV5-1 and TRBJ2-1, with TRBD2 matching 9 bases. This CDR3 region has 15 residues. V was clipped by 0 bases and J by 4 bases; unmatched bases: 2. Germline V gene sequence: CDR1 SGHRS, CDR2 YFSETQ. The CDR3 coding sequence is TGCGCCAGCAGCTTGGGGAGCGGGGGGTACAATGAGCAGTTCTTC. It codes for CASSLGSGGYNEQFF.

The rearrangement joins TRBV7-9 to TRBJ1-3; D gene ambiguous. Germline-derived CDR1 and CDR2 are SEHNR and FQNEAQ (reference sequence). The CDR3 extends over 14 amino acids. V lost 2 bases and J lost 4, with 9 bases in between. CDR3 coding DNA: TGTGCCAGCAGCTTAATGGGGAGGGGAAACACCATATATTTT. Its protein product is CASSLMGRGNTIYF.

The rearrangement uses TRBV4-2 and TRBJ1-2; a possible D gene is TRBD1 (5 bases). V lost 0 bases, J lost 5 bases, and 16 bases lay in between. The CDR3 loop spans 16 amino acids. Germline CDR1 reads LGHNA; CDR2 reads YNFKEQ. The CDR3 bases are TGTGCCAGCAGCCAAGAAATAGGGACGGCAGGATATGGCTACACCTTC. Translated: CASSQEIGTAGYGYTF.

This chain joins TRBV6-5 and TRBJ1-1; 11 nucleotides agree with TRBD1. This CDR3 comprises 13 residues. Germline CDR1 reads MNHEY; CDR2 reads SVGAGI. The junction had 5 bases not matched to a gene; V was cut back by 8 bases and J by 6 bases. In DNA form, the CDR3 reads TGTGCCAGCGGGACAGGGGGTCTTTCTGAAGCTTTCTTT. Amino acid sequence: CASGTGGLSEAFF.

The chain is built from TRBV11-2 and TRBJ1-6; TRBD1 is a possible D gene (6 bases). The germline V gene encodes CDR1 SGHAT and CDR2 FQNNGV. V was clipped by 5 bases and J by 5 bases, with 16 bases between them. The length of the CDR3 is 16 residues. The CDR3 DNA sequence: TGTGCCAGCAGCCCCCGGACAGCCCCGGATAATTCACCCCTCCACTTT. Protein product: CASSPRTAPDNSPLHF.

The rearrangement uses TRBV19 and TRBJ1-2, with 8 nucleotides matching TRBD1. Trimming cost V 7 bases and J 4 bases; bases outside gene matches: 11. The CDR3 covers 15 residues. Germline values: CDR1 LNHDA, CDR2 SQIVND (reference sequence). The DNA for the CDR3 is TGTGCCAGTATAGCAGCAGGGGGCTCTGTCTATGGCTACACCTTC. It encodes CASIAAGGSVYGYTF.

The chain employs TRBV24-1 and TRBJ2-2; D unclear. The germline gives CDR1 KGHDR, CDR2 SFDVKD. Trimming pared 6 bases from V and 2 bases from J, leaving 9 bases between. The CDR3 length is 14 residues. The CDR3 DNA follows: TGTGCCACCAGTACGGCAGAAAACACCGGGGAGCTGTTTTTT. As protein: CATSTAENTGELFF.

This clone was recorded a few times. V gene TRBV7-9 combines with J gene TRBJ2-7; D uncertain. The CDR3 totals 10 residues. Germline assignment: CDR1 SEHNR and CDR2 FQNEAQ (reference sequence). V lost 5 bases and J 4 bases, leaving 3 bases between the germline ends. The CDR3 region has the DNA TGTGCCAGCAGCGGTTACGAGCAGTACTTC. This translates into CASSGYEQYF. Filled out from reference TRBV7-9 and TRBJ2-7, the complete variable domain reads DTGVSQNPRHKITKRGQNVTFRCDPISEHNRLYWYRQTLGQGPEFLTYFQNEAQLEKSRLLSDRFSAERPKGSFSTLEIQRTEQGDSAMYLCASSGYEQYFGPGTRLTVT.

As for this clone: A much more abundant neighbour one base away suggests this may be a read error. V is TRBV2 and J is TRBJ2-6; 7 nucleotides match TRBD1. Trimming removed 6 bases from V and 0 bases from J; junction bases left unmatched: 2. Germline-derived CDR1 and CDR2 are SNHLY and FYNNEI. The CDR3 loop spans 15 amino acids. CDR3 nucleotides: TGTGCCAGCAGCCCAGGGGGCTCTGGGGCCAACGTCCTGACTTTC. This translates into CASSPGGSGANVLTF.

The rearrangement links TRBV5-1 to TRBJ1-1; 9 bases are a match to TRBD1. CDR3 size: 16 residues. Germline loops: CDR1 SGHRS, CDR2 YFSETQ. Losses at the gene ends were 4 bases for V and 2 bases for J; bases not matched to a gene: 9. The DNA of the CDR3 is TGCGCCAGCAGCGCCCGGACAGGGGATATTAACACTGAAGCTTTCTTT. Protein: CASSARTGDINTEAFF. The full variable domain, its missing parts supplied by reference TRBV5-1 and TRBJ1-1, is KAGVTQTPRYLIKTRGQQVTLSCSPISGHRSVSWYQQTPGQGLQFLFEYFSETQRNKGNFPGRFSGRQFSNSRSEMNVSTLELGDSALYLCASSARTGDINTEAFFGQGTRLTVV.

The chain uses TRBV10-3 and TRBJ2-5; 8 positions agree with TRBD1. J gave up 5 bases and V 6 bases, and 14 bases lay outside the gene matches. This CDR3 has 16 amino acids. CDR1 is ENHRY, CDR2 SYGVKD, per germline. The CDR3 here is CAIRAGGQGAGETQYF. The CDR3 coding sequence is TGTGCCATCAGGGCCGGGGGCCAGGGGGCCGGGGAGACCCAGTACTTC.

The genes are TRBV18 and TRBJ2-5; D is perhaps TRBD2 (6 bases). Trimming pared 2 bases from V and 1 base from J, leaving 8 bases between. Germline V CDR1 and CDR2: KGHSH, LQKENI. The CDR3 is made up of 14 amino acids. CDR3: CASSPGRGQETQYF. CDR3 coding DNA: TGTGCCAGCTCACCAGGGCGGGGCCAAGAGACCCAGTACTTC.

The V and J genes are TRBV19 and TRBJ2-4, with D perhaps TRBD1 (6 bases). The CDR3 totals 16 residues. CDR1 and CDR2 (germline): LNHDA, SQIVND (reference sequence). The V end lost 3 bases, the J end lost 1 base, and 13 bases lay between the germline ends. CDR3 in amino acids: CASSMGQGMAKNIQYF. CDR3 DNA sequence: TGTGCCAGTAGTATGGGGCAGGGGATGGCCAAAAACATTCAGTACTTC.

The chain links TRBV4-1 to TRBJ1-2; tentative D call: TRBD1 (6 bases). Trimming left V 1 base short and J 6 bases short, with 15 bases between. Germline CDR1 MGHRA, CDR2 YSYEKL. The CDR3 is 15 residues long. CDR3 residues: CASSQVYGGQDGYTF. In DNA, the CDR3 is TGCGCCAGCAGCCAAGTATACGGGGGGCAGGATGGCTACACCTTC.